This passage covers 10 T cell receptor beta chains from one sample sequenced in a study of T cell responses to AZD1222 COVID-19 vaccine. Sequencing used immunoSEQ multiplex PCR; TCRdb keeps in-frame clones, though not all of them. Seen here are roughly 140,000 clones, about 91% observed once, and the top ten hold about 3.7%. Specimen: peripheral blood, collected on day 0 of MenACWY control vaccination. The receptors come from an adult in good health.

The chain carries TRBV24-1 and TRBJ2-2; 10 nucleotides align to TRBD2. The CDR3 is made up of 17 amino acids. V was clipped by 8 bases and J by 6 bases; unmatched bases: 14. Germline assignment: CDR1 KGHDR and CDR2 SFDVKD. Here the CDR3 DNA reads TGTGCCACCACCGCGGGAGATTCTAGCGGGAGTCCCGGGGAGCTGTTTTTT. Translating it yields CATTAGDSSGSPGELFF.

The chain uses TRBV19 and TRBJ1-2; maybe TRBD1 (5 bases). The CDR3 contains 17 residues. Between the trimmed V and J ends, which lost 2 bases and 7 bases, there was a span of 23 bases. CDR1 is LNHDA, CDR2 SQIVND, per germline (reference sequence). In DNA form, the CDR3 reads TGTGCCAGTAGTATAAGTCCAGGGATGAGGGGATTGGGTGGCTACACCTTC. As protein: CASSISPGMRGLGGYTF.

This clone came up once. The chain recombines TRBV5-1 with TRBJ2-7, with 8 bases that match TRBD2. Germline CDR1 SGHRS, CDR2 YFSETQ. The CDR3 totals 15 residues. J lost 4 bases, V lost 4 bases, and 10 bases had no gene match. The CDR3 coding sequence is TGCGCCAGCAGCCCAGGGCCGGGACTAGGGTACGAGCAGTACTTC. Translating gives CASSPGPGLGYEQYF.

The rearrangement links TRBV13 to TRBJ2-1, with D perhaps assigned TRBD1 or TRBD2 (5 bases each). This CDR3 has 16 residues. Germline CDR1 reads PRHDT; CDR2 reads FYEKMQ (reference sequence). Between the trimmed V and J ends, which lost 2 bases and 7 bases, there was a span of 18 bases. This CDR3 reads CASSLRGKGTFNEQFF. The CDR3 DNA reads as TGTGCCAGCAGCTTAAGGGGAAAAGGGACCTTTAATGAGCAGTTCTTC.

The chain uses TRBV5-8 and TRBJ1-3; D is uncertain. Germline CDR1 SGHTS, CDR2 YDEGEE. V was trimmed by 0 bases and J by 8 bases, leaving 15 bases between them. The CDR3 is 15 residues long. CDR3 residues: CASSLERTQTDTIYF. The CDR3 nucleotides are TGTGCCAGCAGCTTGGAGCGGACGCAAACAGACACCATATATTTT.

This chain connects TRBV14 to TRBJ1-1; no reliable D call. Per the germline V gene, CDR1 is SGHDN and CDR2 is FVKESK. There are 16 residues in the CDR3. V was clipped by 0 bases and J by 3 bases, with 14 bases between them. The CDR3 spells CASSQDLRVVDTEAFF. For the CDR3, the DNA is TGTGCCAGCAGCCAAGATCTTCGGGTGGTGGACACTGAAGCTTTCTTT.

The J gene is TRBJ1-5, the V gene TRBV6-5; D is unclear. The CDR3 runs 13 residues. The V and J ends lost 4 bases and 6 bases respectively, with 10 bases between them. Germline values: CDR1 MNHEY, CDR2 SVGAGI. The CDR3 DNA reads as TGTGCCAGCAGTTGGGAGGGCGCTCAGCCCCAGCATTTT. Its protein is CASSWEGAQPQHF.

The chain carries TRBV10-3 and TRBJ1-5, with a tentative D call TRBD1 (5 bases). Germline V gene sequence: CDR1 ENHRY, CDR2 SYGVKD. The CDR3 contains 15 residues. V lost 4 bases, J lost 5 bases, and 15 bases lay in between. CDR3 in amino acids: CAISVSGETDQPQHF. CDR3 nucleotides: TGTGCCATCAGTGTTTCAGGTGAGACAGATCAGCCCCAGCATTTT.

The CDR3 coding sequence is TGTGCCAGCAGAGAAGACAGGAGAGACATTCAGTACTTC. It codes for CASREDRRDIQYF. The chain combines TRBV27 with TRBJ2-4; possibly TRBD1 for D (6 bases). Between the trimmed V and J ends, which lost 6 bases and 8 bases, there was a span of 14 bases. Looked up from germline, CDR1 is MNHEY and CDR2 is SMNVEV (reference sequence). The CDR3 loop spans 13 amino acids.

This clone was seen just once. The V call is TRBV5-4, the J call TRBJ2-1, with TRBD2 identical over 9 bases. Germline V gene lookup returns CDR1 SGHNT and CDR2 YYREEE (reference sequence). The CDR3 has 15 residues. The ends lost 3 bases at V and 8 bases at J; junction bases unmatched: 9. For the CDR3, the DNA is TGTGCCAGCAGCTCCTCCAGCGGGAGGTCCTATGAGCAGTTCTTC. This codes for CASSSSSGRSYEQFF.